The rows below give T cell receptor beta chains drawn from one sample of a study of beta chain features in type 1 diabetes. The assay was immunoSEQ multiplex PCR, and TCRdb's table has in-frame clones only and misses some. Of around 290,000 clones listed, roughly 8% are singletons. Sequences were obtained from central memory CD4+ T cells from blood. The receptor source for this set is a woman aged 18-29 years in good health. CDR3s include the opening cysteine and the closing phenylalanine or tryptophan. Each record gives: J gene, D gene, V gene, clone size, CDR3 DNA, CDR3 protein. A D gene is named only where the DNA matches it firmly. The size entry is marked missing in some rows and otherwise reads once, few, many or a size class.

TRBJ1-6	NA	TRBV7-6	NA	TGTGCCAGCTCACAGGGTCATAATTCACCCCTCCACTTT	CASSQGHNSPLHF
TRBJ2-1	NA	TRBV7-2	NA	TGTGCCAGCAGCTTAAAAGTGGGGGCCCTATGGCTCTTC	CASSLKVGALWLF
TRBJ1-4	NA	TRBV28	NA	TGTGCCAGCAGCCAGACAGGCTCTAATGAAAAACTGTTTTTT	CASSQTGSNEKLFF
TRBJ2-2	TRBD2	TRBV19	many	TGTGCCAGTAGTATCGTAGGACTAGCGTCGTCCGGGGAGCTGTTTTTT	CASSIVGLASSGELFF
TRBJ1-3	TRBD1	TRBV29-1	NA	TGCAGCGTCGGGACAGGCAAACCGGGCGCTGGAAACACCATATATTTT	CSVGTGKPGAGNTIYF
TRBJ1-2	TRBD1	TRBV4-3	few	TGCGCCAGCAGCCATGGACAGGGGTTCTATGGCTACACCTTC	CASSHGQGFYGYTF
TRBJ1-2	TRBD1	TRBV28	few	TGTGCCAGCAGACTCTCGGGGACAGGGTGGTATGGCTACACCTTC	CASRLSGTGWYGYTF
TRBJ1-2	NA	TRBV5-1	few	TGCGCCAGCAGCTTGAGTCTCAATAACTATGGCTACACCTTC	CASSLSLNNYGYTF
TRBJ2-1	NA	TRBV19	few	TGTGCCAGTAGCCGGTGGAGTGAGCAGTTCTTC	CASSRWSEQFF
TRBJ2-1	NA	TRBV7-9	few	TGTGCCAGCAGCGTGAAGGGACCGGACAATGAGCAGTTCTTC	CASSVKGPDNEQFF
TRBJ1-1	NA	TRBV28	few	TGTGCCAGCAGTTCCCCGAACGGAGGCACTGAAGCTTTCTTT	CASSSPNGGTEAFF
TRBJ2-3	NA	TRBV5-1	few	TGCGCCAGCAGCTTGGACCCGGGAATGGGCACAGATACGCAGTATTTT	CASSLDPGMGTDTQYF
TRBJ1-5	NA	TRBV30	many	TGTGCCTTCTCCGCCCGAACAGGGTGGAATCAGCCCCAGCATTTT	CAFSARTGWNQPQHF
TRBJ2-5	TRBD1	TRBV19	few	TGTGCCAGTAGCTACGACAGGGGGCAAGAGACCCAGTACTTC	CASSYDRGQETQYF